This is a list of T cell receptor beta chains from one sample in a study of blood T cells in healthy people across ages. Using its own MiXCR run on the 5' RACE reads, TCRdb lists one record per CDR3 protein. The sample carries roughly 700,000 distinct CDR3 sequences, 32% recorded once. The source material was blood. The receptors stem from an elderly woman in good health. CDR3s include the opening cysteine and the closing phenylalanine or tryptophan. Each record gives: CDR3 DNA, CDR3 protein, V gene, clone size, D gene, J gene. The D gene is left open where the match is weak. Clone size is shown for a subset of rows, as once, few, many or a class of expanded clone.

CDR3 DNA: TGTGCCAGTAGTATAGGGTCAGAGACCCAGTACTTC; CDR3 protein: CASSIGSETQYF; V gene: TRBV19; clone size: many; D gene: NA; J gene: TRBJ2-5
CDR3 DNA: TGCAGTGCTAGCTTTGGCAGTCGCACAGATACGCAGTATTTT; CDR3 protein: CSASFGSRTDTQYF; V gene: TRBV20-1; clone size: many; D gene: NA; J gene: TRBJ2-3
CDR3 DNA: TGTGCCAGCAGCCCGGGGACGTCTCGGTCCCTCCACTTT; CDR3 protein: CASSPGTSRSLHF; V gene: TRBV7-9; clone size: few; D gene: NA; J gene: TRBJ1-6
CDR3 DNA: TGCAGTGCTACGGGACTAGCTACGTTCTTC; CDR3 protein: CSATGLATFF; V gene: TRBV20-1; clone size: NA; D gene: TRBD2; J gene: TRBJ2-1
CDR3 DNA: TGTGCCAGCAGCGAAGGGATTGGCAACTATGGCTACACCTTC; CDR3 protein: CASSEGIGNYGYTF; V gene: TRBV9; clone size: many; D gene: NA; J gene: TRBJ1-2
CDR3 DNA: TGTGCCAGCAGCCCTTCTTCCAGGGGGAGTGCAGCTTTCTTT; CDR3 protein: CASSPSSRGSAAFF; V gene: TRBV6-5; clone size: many; D gene: TRBD1; J gene: TRBJ1-1
CDR3 DNA: TGTGCCAGCAGTTCGGGACAGGGGAAGGAAAAACTGTTTTTT; CDR3 protein: CASSSGQGKEKLFF; V gene: TRBV6-2/TRBV6-3; clone size: many; D gene: TRBD1; J gene: TRBJ1-4
CDR3 DNA: TGTGCCAGCAGCCGTCGGACAGGGGAAAAACTGTTTTTT; CDR3 protein: CASSRRTGEKLFF; V gene: TRBV7-9; clone size: NA; D gene: TRBD1; J gene: TRBJ1-4
CDR3 DNA: TGCAGTGCCCGTTGGACAGGGCCCCTGGATTCACCCCTCCACTTT; CDR3 protein: CSARWTGPLDSPLHF; V gene: TRBV20-1; clone size: NA; D gene: TRBD1; J gene: TRBJ1-6
CDR3 DNA: TGTGCCAGCAGCCTAGGTAGAACTGAAGCTTTCTTT; CDR3 protein: CASSLGRTEAFF; V gene: TRBV7-2; clone size: many; D gene: NA; J gene: TRBJ1-1
CDR3 DNA: TGCAGTGCTCCCCTTGGACAGGGGCAGCCAATGAACACTGAAGCTTTCTTT; CDR3 protein: CSAPLGQGQPMNTEAFF; V gene: TRBV20-1; clone size: many; D gene: TRBD1; J gene: TRBJ1-1
CDR3 DNA: TGTGCCAGCAGCTTGGACTGGGGAGGGAACACTGAAGCTTTCTTT; CDR3 protein: CASSLDWGGNTEAFF; V gene: TRBV5-4; clone size: many; D gene: NA; J gene: TRBJ1-1
CDR3 DNA: TGTGCCAGCAGAAACTTTGGGGGCCCCGGTGAGCAGTACTTC; CDR3 protein: CASRNFGGPGEQYF; V gene: TRBV6-5; clone size: NA; D gene: NA; J gene: TRBJ2-7
CDR3 DNA: TGTGCCAGCAGCCTCGGTTCTGAGGAGTTCTTC; CDR3 protein: CASSLGSEEFF; V gene: TRBV7-9; clone size: NA; D gene: NA; J gene: TRBJ2-1
CDR3 DNA: TGCAGTGCTGGGGGGGGGACTAGCGGGGTCTCAGATACGCAGTATTTT; CDR3 protein: CSAGGGTSGVSDTQYF; V gene: TRBV20-1; clone size: many; D gene: TRBD2; J gene: TRBJ2-3
CDR3 DNA: TGTGCCAGCAGGGCGGGATTCTACGAGCAGTACTTC; CDR3 protein: CASRAGFYEQYF; V gene: TRBV2; clone size: few; D gene: NA; J gene: TRBJ2-7
CDR3 DNA: TGTGCCAGCTCACCACTGACCCTCAATGAGCAGTTCTTC; CDR3 protein: CASSPLTLNEQFF; V gene: TRBV18; clone size: few; D gene: NA; J gene: TRBJ2-1
CDR3 DNA: TGTGCCACATCAATTGGTCGGTATGAAAAACTGTTTTTT; CDR3 protein: CATSIGRYEKLFF; V gene: TRBV6-1; clone size: NA; D gene: NA; J gene: TRBJ1-4
CDR3 DNA: TGTGCCAGCAGCCATCCCCAGGGGGTACGTTATGGCTACACCTTC; CDR3 protein: CASSHPQGVRYGYTF; V gene: TRBV3-1; clone size: NA; D gene: TRBD1; J gene: TRBJ1-2
CDR3 DNA: TGTGCCAGCAGCTTTTCCAGAGAGGGTACGCAGTATTTT; CDR3 protein: CASSFSREGTQYF; V gene: TRBV11-2; clone size: many; D gene: NA; J gene: TRBJ2-3
CDR3 DNA: TGTGCCAGCGAACGTGGGACTAGCGGGGGAGTAGATACGCAGTATTTT; CDR3 protein: CASERGTSGGVDTQYF; V gene: TRBV6-1; clone size: many; D gene: TRBD2; J gene: TRBJ2-3
CDR3 DNA: TGCGCCAGCAGCCAAGGTCAAGACACCTCCTACGAGCAGTTCTTC; CDR3 protein: CASSQGQDTSYEQFF; V gene: TRBV4-1; clone size: NA; D gene: NA; J gene: TRBJ2-1
CDR3 DNA: TGTGCCAGCAGTGTCTCCCGGGACAGGGGGAGTGGAGCTTTCTTT; CDR3 protein: CASSVSRDRGSGAFF; V gene: TRBV6-6; clone size: NA; D gene: TRBD1; J gene: TRBJ1-1
CDR3 DNA: TGCGCCAGCCAATTGACAGGACCGAACACTGAAGCTTTCTTT; CDR3 protein: CASQLTGPNTEAFF; V gene: TRBV5-1; clone size: NA; D gene: NA; J gene: TRBJ1-1
CDR3 DNA: TGTGCCAGCAGTGGAACACTACAGGGGGCCTCAGATACGCAGTATTTT; CDR3 protein: CASSGTLQGASDTQYF; V gene: TRBV6-1; clone size: many; D gene: TRBD1; J gene: TRBJ2-3
CDR3 DNA: TGCAGTGCTAACATAGCGGGGAGCTCCTACAATGAGCAGTTCTTC; CDR3 protein: CSANIAGSSYNEQFF; V gene: TRBV20-1; clone size: many; D gene: TRBD2; J gene: TRBJ2-1
CDR3 DNA: TGCAGCGTTGGACTAGCGGGAGGGCCGAAGACCCAGTACTTC; CDR3 protein: CSVGLAGGPKTQYF; V gene: TRBV29-1; clone size: NA; D gene: TRBD2; J gene: TRBJ2-5
CDR3 DNA: TGTGCCAGCAGTTACGTCCCGGGACAGCCCGAAAAACTGTTTTTT; CDR3 protein: CASSYVPGQPEKLFF; V gene: TRBV6-5; clone size: many; D gene: TRBD1; J gene: TRBJ1-4
CDR3 DNA: TGTGCCAGCAGCTTGGCGGTCCTCCTCTACAATGAGCAGTACTTC; CDR3 protein: CASSLAVLLYNEQYF; V gene: TRBV5-6; clone size: once; D gene: NA; J gene: TRBJ2-7
CDR3 DNA: TGCAGTGCTTCACCCGGACTAGCCCCCCCATGGTCCTACAATGAGCAGTTCTTC; CDR3 protein: CSASPGLAPPWSYNEQFF; V gene: TRBV20-1; clone size: many; D gene: TRBD2; J gene: TRBJ2-1
CDR3 DNA: TGTGCCAGCAGCTTTGCCGGGACAGCTAGCACAGATACGCAGTATTTT; CDR3 protein: CASSFAGTASTDTQYF; V gene: TRBV7-2; clone size: NA; D gene: TRBD1; J gene: TRBJ2-3
CDR3 DNA: TGTGCCAGCAGTTTAGGGCGACTGTTTAACTATGGCTACACCTTC; CDR3 protein: CASSLGRLFNYGYTF; V gene: TRBV28; clone size: many; D gene: NA; J gene: TRBJ1-2
CDR3 DNA: TGTGCCAGCAGCTCCCTAGCGGGGGGGCACAATGAGCAGTTCTTC; CDR3 protein: CASSSLAGGHNEQFF; V gene: TRBV7-3; clone size: many; D gene: TRBD2; J gene: TRBJ2-1
CDR3 DNA: TGTGCCAGCAGTTACGAAGATACTAGCAATCAGCCCCAGCATTTT; CDR3 protein: CASSYEDTSNQPQHF; V gene: TRBV6-6; clone size: NA; D gene: NA; J gene: TRBJ1-5
CDR3 DNA: TGTGCCAGCAGCTTAAAGTCTAACAGGGGAGGTTTAGGGAACACTGAAGCTTTCTTT; CDR3 protein: CASSLKSNRGGLGNTEAFF; V gene: TRBV7-9; clone size: NA; D gene: TRBD1; J gene: TRBJ1-1
CDR3 DNA: TGTGCCAGCAGTTATGGGGGGATCTACAATGAGCAGTTCTTC; CDR3 protein: CASSYGGIYNEQFF; V gene: TRBV6-6; clone size: NA; D gene: NA; J gene: TRBJ2-1
CDR3 DNA: TGTGCCAGCTCACCGGTTCAGGGGGCGGAGACCCAGTACTTC; CDR3 protein: CASSPVQGAETQYF; V gene: TRBV18; clone size: few; D gene: TRBD1; J gene: TRBJ2-5
CDR3 DNA: TGTGCCAGCAGTCGCAGTTTCGGGAGGGCGTATGAGCAGTTCTTC; CDR3 protein: CASSRSFGRAYEQFF; V gene: TRBV28; clone size: NA; D gene: TRBD2; J gene: TRBJ2-1
CDR3 DNA: TGTGCCAGCAGCCTCAGCCCAGTTAGCACAGATACGCAGTATTTT; CDR3 protein: CASSLSPVSTDTQYF; V gene: TRBV11-2; clone size: many; D gene: NA; J gene: TRBJ2-3
CDR3 DNA: TGCAGTGCTAGACACGGACAGGCCAACTCCTACGAGCAGTACTTC; CDR3 protein: CSARHGQANSYEQYF; V gene: TRBV20-1; clone size: many; D gene: TRBD1; J gene: TRBJ2-7
CDR3 DNA: TGTGCCAGCAGGCTCGGGACAGGGGTCTTCGAGCAGTACTTC; CDR3 protein: CASRLGTGVFEQYF; V gene: TRBV6-2/TRBV6-3; clone size: few; D gene: TRBD1; J gene: TRBJ2-7
CDR3 DNA: TGTGCCAGCAGTGCCGTGGGGTCTGGGGCCAACGTCCTGACTTTC; CDR3 protein: CASSAVGSGANVLTF; V gene: TRBV12-3/TRBV12-4; clone size: many; D gene: NA; J gene: TRBJ2-6
CDR3 DNA: TGTGCCAGCAGCCATCGGTATGGCTACACCTTC; CDR3 protein: CASSHRYGYTF; V gene: TRBV3-1; clone size: many; D gene: NA; J gene: TRBJ1-2
CDR3 DNA: TGCAGTGCTAAAGGGTATCAAGAGACCCAGTACTTC; CDR3 protein: CSAKGYQETQYF; V gene: TRBV20-1; clone size: many; D gene: NA; J gene: TRBJ2-5
CDR3 DNA: TGTGCCAGCAGCTTAGGACCTGCGGGGGGGTCCCAAGAGACCCAGTACTTC; CDR3 protein: CASSLGPAGGSQETQYF; V gene: TRBV11-3; clone size: many; D gene: TRBD2; J gene: TRBJ2-5
CDR3 DNA: TGTGCCACAACGCCTAGCGGTAGCACAGATACGCAGTATTTT; CDR3 protein: CATTPSGSTDTQYF; V gene: TRBV7-9; clone size: many; D gene: TRBD2; J gene: TRBJ2-3
CDR3 DNA: TGCAGCGCTGGGACAGACACTGAAGCTTTCTTT; CDR3 protein: CSAGTDTEAFF; V gene: TRBV29-1; clone size: NA; D gene: TRBD1; J gene: TRBJ1-1
CDR3 DNA: TGTGCCAGCAGTTTTGGGGACTTCACAGATACGCAGTATTTT; CDR3 protein: CASSFGDFTDTQYF; V gene: TRBV28; clone size: many; D gene: NA; J gene: TRBJ2-3
CDR3 DNA: TGCAGCGTTGAAGGCAGGGGCTACACCTTC; CDR3 protein: CSVEGRGYTF; V gene: TRBV29-1; clone size: many; D gene: NA; J gene: TRBJ1-2
CDR3 DNA: TGTGCCAGCAGTGAATGGGGAGGCTACACCTTC; CDR3 protein: CASSEWGGYTF; V gene: TRBV6-1; clone size: many; D gene: NA; J gene: TRBJ1-2
CDR3 DNA: TGCGCCAGCAGCCCGTGGGGAGGGGATGAGCAGTTCTTC; CDR3 protein: CASSPWGGDEQFF; V gene: TRBV5-1; clone size: many; D gene: TRBD2; J gene: TRBJ2-1
CDR3 DNA: TGCAGTGCGGAGCCGCGGGACGTTAACACTGAAGCTTTCTTT; CDR3 protein: CSAEPRDVNTEAFF; V gene: TRBV20-1; clone size: NA; D gene: NA; J gene: TRBJ1-1
CDR3 DNA: TGTGCCAGCAGCTCTGCGGGCCTGGGGAACATTCAGTACTTC; CDR3 protein: CASSSAGLGNIQYF; V gene: TRBV5-6; clone size: many; D gene: NA; J gene: TRBJ2-4
CDR3 DNA: TGTGCCAGCAGTCATTCTGGGCGGGGGGGCCGGGATACGCAGTATTTT; CDR3 protein: CASSHSGRGGRDTQYF; V gene: TRBV12-3/TRBV12-4; clone size: few; D gene: TRBD2; J gene: TRBJ2-3